This T cell receptor beta chain emerged from a study of T cell changes during pregnancy in multiple sclerosis. The junction had 4 bases not matched to a gene; V was cut back by 5 bases and J by 0 bases. The germline gives CDR1 MGHRA, CDR2 YSYEKL. The CDR3 has 16 residues. Generated by immunoSEQ multiplex PCR, the TCRdb table keeps only in-frame clones and is missing some. The sample includes approximately 70,000 clones, just over 90% of them seen just once. V usage is TRBV4-1 and J usage is TRBJ2-1; the match to TRBD2 covers 10 bases. The clonotype was recovered from a female donor in good health, enrolled as a control in a pregnancy study. This material consisted of peripheral blood, taken in the second trimester of pregnancy. The CDR3 DNA reads as TGCGCCAGCAGCTTCCGGACTAGCGGCTCCTACAATGAGCAGTTCTTC. Protein sequence: CASSFRTSGSYNEQFF.